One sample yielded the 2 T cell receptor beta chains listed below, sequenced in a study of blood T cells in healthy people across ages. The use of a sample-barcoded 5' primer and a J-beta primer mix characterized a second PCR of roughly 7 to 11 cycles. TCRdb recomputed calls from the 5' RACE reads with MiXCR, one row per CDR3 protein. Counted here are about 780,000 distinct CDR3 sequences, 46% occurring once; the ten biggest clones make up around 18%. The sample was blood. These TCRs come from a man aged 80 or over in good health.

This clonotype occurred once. Here the CDR3 DNA reads TGTGCCAGCAGCTTGGGACTAGATGACACAGATACGCAGTATTTT. It encodes CASSLGLDDTDTQYF. The V gene is TRBV7-9, the J gene TRBJ2-3; 8 positions agree with TRBD2. The germline V gene has CDR1 SEHNR and CDR2 FQNEAQ (reference sequence). CDR3 length: 15 residues. Unmatched junction bases numbered 4, after V lost 3 bases and J lost 2 bases.

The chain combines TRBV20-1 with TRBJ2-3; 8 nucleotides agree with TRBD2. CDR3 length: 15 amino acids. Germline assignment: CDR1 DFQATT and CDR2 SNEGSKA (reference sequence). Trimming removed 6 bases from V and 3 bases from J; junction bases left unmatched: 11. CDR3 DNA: TGCAGTGCGGAGGGAGGGACTAGTGAAACAGATACGCAGTATTTT. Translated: CSAEGGTSETDTQYF.